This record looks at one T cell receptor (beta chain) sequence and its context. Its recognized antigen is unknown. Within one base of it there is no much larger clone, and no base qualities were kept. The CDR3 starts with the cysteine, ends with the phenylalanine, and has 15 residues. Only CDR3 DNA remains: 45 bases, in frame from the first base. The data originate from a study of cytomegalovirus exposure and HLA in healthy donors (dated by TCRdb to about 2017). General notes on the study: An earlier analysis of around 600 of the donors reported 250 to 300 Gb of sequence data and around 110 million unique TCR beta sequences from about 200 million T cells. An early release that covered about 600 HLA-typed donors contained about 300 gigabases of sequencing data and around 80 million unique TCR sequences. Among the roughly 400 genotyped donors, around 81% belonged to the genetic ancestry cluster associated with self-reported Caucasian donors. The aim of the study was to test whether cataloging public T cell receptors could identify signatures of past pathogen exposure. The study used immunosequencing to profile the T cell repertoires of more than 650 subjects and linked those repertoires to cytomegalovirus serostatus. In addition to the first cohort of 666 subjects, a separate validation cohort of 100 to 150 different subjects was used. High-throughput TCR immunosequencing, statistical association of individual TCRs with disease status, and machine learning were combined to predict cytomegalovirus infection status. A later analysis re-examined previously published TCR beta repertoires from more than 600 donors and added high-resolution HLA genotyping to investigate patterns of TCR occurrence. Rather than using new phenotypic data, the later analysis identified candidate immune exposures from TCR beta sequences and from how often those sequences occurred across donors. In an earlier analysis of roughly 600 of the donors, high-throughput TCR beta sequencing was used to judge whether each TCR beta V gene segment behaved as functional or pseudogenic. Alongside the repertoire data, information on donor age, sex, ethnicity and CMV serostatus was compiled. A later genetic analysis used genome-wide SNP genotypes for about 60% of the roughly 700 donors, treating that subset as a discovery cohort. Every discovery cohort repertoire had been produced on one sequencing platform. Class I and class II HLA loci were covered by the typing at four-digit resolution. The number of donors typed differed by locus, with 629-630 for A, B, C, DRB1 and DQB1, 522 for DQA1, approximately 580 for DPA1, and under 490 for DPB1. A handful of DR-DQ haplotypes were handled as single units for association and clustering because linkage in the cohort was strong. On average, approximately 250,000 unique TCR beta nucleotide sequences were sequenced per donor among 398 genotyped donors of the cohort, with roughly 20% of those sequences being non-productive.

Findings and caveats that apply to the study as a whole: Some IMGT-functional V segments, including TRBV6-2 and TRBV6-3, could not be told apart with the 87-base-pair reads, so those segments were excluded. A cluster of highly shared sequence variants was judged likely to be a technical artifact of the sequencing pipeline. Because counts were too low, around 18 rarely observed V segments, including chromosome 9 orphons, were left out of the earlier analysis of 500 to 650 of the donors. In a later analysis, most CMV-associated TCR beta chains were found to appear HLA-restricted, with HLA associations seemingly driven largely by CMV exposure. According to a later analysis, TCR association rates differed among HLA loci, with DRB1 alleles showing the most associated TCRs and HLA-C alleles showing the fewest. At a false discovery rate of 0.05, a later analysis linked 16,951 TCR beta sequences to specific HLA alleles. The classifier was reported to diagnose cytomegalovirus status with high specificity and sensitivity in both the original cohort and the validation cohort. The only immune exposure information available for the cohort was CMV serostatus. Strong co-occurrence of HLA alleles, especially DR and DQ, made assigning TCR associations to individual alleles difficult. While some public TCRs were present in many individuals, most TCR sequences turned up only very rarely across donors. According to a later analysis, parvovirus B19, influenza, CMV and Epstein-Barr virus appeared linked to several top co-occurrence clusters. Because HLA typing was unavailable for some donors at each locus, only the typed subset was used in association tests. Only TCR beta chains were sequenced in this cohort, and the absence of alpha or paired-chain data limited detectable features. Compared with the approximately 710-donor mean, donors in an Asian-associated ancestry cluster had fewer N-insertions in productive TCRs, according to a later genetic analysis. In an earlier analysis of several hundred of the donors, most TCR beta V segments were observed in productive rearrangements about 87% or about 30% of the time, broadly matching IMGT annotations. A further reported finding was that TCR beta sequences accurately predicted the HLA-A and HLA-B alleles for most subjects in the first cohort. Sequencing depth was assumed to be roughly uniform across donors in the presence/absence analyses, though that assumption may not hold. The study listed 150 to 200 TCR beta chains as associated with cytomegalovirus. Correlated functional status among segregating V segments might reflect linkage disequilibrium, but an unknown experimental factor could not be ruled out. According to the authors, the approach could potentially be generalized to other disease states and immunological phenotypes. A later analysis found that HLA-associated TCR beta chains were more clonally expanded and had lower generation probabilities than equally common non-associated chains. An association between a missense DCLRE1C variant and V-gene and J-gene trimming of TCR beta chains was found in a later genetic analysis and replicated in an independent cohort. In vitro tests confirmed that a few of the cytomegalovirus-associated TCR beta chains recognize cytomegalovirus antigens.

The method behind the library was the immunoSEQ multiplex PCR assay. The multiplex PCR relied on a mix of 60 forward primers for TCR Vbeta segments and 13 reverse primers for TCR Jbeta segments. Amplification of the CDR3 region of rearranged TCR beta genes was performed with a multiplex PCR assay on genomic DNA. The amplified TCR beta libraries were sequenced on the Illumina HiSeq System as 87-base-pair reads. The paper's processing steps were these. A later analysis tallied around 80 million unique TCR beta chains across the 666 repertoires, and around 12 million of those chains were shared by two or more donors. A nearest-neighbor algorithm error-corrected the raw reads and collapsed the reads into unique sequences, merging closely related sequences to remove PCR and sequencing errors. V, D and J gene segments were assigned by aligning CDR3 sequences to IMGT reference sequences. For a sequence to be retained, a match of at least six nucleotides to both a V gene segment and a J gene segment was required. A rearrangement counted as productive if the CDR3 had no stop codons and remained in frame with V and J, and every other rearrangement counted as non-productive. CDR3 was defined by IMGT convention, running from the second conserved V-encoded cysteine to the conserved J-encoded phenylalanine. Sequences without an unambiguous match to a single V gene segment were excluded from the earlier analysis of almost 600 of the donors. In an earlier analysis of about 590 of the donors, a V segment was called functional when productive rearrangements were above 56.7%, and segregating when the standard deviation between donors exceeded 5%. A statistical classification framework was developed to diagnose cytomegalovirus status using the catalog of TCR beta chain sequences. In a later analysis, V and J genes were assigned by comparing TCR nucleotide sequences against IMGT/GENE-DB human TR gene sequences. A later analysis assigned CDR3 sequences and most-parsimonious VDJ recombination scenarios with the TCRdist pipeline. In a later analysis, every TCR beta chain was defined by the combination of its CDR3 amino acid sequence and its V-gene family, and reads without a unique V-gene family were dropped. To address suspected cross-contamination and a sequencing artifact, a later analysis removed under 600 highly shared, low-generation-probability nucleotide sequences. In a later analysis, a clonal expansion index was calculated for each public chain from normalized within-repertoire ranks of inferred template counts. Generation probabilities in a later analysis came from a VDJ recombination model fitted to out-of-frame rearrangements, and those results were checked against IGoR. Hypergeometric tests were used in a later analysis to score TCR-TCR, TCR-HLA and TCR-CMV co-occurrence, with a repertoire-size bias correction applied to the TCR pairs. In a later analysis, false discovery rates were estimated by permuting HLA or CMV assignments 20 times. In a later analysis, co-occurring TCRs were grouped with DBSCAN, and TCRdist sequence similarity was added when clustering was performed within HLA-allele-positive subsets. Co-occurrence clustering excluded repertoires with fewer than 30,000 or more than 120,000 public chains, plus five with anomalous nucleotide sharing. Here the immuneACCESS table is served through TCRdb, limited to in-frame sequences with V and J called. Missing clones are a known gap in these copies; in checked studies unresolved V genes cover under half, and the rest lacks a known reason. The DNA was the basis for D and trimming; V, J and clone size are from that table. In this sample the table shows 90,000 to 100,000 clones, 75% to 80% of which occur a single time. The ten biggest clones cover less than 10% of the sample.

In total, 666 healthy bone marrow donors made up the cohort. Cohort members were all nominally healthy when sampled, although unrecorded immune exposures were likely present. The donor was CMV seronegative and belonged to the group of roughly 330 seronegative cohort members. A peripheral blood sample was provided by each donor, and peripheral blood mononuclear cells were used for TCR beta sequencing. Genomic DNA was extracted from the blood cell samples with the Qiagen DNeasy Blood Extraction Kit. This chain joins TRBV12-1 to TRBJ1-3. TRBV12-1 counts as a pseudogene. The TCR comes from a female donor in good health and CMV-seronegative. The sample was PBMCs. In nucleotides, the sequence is TGTGCCAGCAGCCGGGAGTCCTCCTCTGGAAACACCATATATTTT. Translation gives CASSRESSSGNTIYF.